Below, 21 T cell receptor beta chains from the same sample are listed, as sequenced in a study of blood T cell repertoires in COVID-19. Sequenced by immunoSEQ multiplex PCR; TCRdb stores in-frame clones only, minus some. The sample holds roughly 16,000 clones, around 87% seen once. The specimen sequenced was peripheral blood. All receptors come from a human donor in a cohort sampled during active COVID-19.

By sample fraction, this clone is large. The chain is built from TRBV7-2 and TRBJ2-2; a possible D gene is TRBD2 (6 bases). This CDR3 region has 14 residues. CDR1 and CDR2 (germline): SGHTA, FQGNSA. Trimming removed 3 bases at V and 8 bases at J, with 13 bases between. The CDR3, as DNA: TGTGCCAGCAGCTTGGGGCGGAGCGGGGGGGAGCTGTTTTTT. Its protein product is CASSLGRSGGELFF.

The chain is built from TRBV5-1 and TRBJ2-1; 9 bases are shared with TRBD2. The V gene's germline CDR1 is SGHRS and CDR2 YFSETQ. This CDR3 has 16 amino acids. After removal of 0 bases from V and 8 bases from J, the junction contained 9 bases not matched to a gene. The CDR3 is CASSLAGTRGGDEQFF. Written as DNA, the CDR3 is TGCGCCAGCAGCTTGGCCGGGACTCGCGGGGGGGATGAGCAGTTCTTC.

The CDR3 bases are TGCGCCAGCAGCCAAGATTGGGGGGGTGGAGAGACCCAGTACTTC. Residues: CASSQDWGGGETQYF. The rearrangement uses TRBV4-3 and TRBJ2-5, with 7 nucleotides matching TRBD2. Germline loops: CDR1 LGHNA, CDR2 YSLEER. CDR3 length equals 15 residues. Trimming took 0 bases from V and 4 from J; bases not matched to a gene: 5.

This chain uses TRBV6-5 with TRBJ1-5; D may be TRBD1 (5 bases). CDR3 length: 15 residues. Germline loops: CDR1 MNHEY, CDR2 SVGAGI. The V gene lost 5 bases and the J gene lost 0 bases, with 11 bases spanning the gap. The CDR3 loop is CASSRGQNSNQPQHF. The CDR3 DNA follows: TGTGCCAGCAGTCGCGGACAAAATAGCAATCAGCCCCAGCATTTT.

The V call is TRBV2, the J call TRBJ1-5; 8 bases agree with TRBD1. Looked up from germline, CDR1 is SNHLY and CDR2 is FYNNEI. The V and J ends lost 3 bases and 7 bases, in that order; junction bases with no gene match: 8. The CDR3 loop spans 15 amino acids. Here the CDR3 reads CASSETGDRRQPQHF. CDR3 sequence (DNA): TGTGCCAGCAGTGAGACAGGGGACAGGAGGCAGCCCCAGCATTTT.

The chain recombines TRBV6-1 with TRBJ2-1; maybe TRBD1 (6 bases). This CDR3 has 14 residues. V lost 1 base and J lost 8, with 12 bases in between. Germline lookup yields CDR1 MNHNS and CDR2 SASEGT. DNA of the CDR3: TGTGCCAGCAGTGAAGGGCCAGGGGTTGATGAGCAGTTCTTC. Encoded protein: CASSEGPGVDEQFF.

This clone was detected once. The gene calls are TRBV18 and TRBJ1-2; the D is unclear. The germline V gene encodes CDR1 KGHSH and CDR2 LQKENI. V lost 3 bases and J 8 bases, leaving 13 bases between the germline ends. This CDR3 has 13 residues. The CDR3 loop is CASSPQDLGGYTF. CDR3 DNA sequence: TGTGCCAGCTCACCCCAGGACTTGGGGGGCTACACCTTC.

V usage is TRBV7-9 and J usage is TRBJ2-1; D is uncertain. CDR1 and CDR2 from the germline V gene are SEHNR and FQNEAQ (reference sequence). Between the trimmed V and J ends, which lost 1 base and 4 bases, there was a span of 14 bases. The CDR3 runs 16 residues. The CDR3 loop is CASSLDRQVLYNEQFF. CDR3 coding DNA: TGTGCCAGCAGCTTAGACCGACAAGTCCTATACAATGAGCAGTTCTTC. The whole variable domain, remainder taken from reference TRBV7-9 and TRBJ2-1, is DTGVSQNPRHKITKRGQNVTFRCDPISEHNRLYWYRQTLGQGPEFLTYFQNEAQLEKSRLLSDRFSAERPKGSFSTLEIQRTEQGDSAMYLCASSLDRQVLYNEQFFGPGTRLTVL.

The V call is TRBV5-1, the J call TRBJ2-1; 8 bases are shared with TRBD1. The CDR3 contains 15 residues. Germline loops: CDR1 SGHRS, CDR2 YFSETQ. Trimming at V came to 3 bases and at J to 2 bases, leaving 4 bases not matched to a gene. In nucleotides, the CDR3 is TGCGCCAGCAGCTCGACAGGGGTAACCTACAATGAGCAGTTCTTC. Residues: CASSSTGVTYNEQFF.

The chain is built from TRBV19 and TRBJ2-3; D not certain. Trimming pared 5 bases from V and 2 bases from J, leaving 20 bases between. The germline V gene has CDR1 LNHDA and CDR2 SQIVND (reference sequence). The CDR3 contains 17 residues. In DNA form, the CDR3 reads TGTGCCAGTAGTTCCCAGGCAGGAAGTGTCACCACAGATACGCAGTATTTT. Residues: CASSSQAGSVTTDTQYF.

J is TRBJ1-2 and V is TRBV5-1; D may be TRBD1 (6 bases). With 2 bases removed from V and 3 bases from J, the gap between germline ends came to 8 bases. This CDR3 has 13 amino acids. From germline, CDR1 is SGHRS and CDR2 YFSETQ. The chain's CDR3 is CASSFEGDYGYTF. CDR3 nucleotide sequence: TGCGCCAGCAGCTTTGAGGGGGACTATGGCTACACCTTC.

This chain joins TRBV4-3 and TRBJ1-2; 7 nucleotides match TRBD1. The CDR3 extends over 16 amino acids. Looked up from germline, CDR1 is LGHNA and CDR2 is YSLEER. With V trimmed by 3 bases and J by 0 bases, 7 bases remained unmatched. The CDR3 nucleotides are TGCGCCAGCAGCCAGGATATTCAGGGGGCTAACTATGGCTACACCTTC. Amino acid sequence: CASSQDIQGANYGYTF.

The chain couples TRBV7-2 to TRBJ1-2, with D perhaps matching TRBD1 (6 bases). The CDR3 is made up of 15 amino acids. V was cut by 1 base and J by 8 bases, with 17 bases left in between. From germline, CDR1 is SGHTA and CDR2 FQGNSA. In DNA, the CDR3 is TGTGCCAGCAGCTTAGATCAGGGGCAATTTCGGGGCTACACCTTC. Translating it yields CASSLDQGQFRGYTF.

Only one count was recorded for this clone. Compared with germline, one end of the junction differs, possibly owing to a read error. The gene calls are TRBV19 and TRBJ2-7, with 8 nucleotides matching TRBD1. CDR1 is LNHDA and CDR2 is SQIVND in the germline V gene (reference sequence). The CDR3 is 14 amino acids. The CDR3 DNA is TGTGCCAGTAGCATAGGACAGGGTACCTACGAGCAGTACTTC. Residues: CASSIGQGTYEQYF.

The gene calls are TRBV4-2 and TRBJ1-2, with TRBD1 identical over 7 bases. Germline CDR1 LGHNA, CDR2 YNFKEQ. J lost 4 bases, V lost 3 bases, and 11 bases had no gene match. This CDR3 comprises 16 residues. Written as DNA, the CDR3 is TGTGCCAGCAGCCAGCTTACGACAGGGTCTGTCTATGGCTACACCTTC. The encoded protein is CASSQLTTGSVYGYTF.

The chain links TRBV5-1 to TRBJ1-1; D is perhaps TRBD1 (6 bases). V was shortened by 0 bases and J by 2 bases, with 14 bases between the two germline ends. Germline V gene lookup returns CDR1 SGHRS and CDR2 YFSETQ. The CDR3 runs to 16 residues. In DNA, the CDR3 is TGCGCCAGCAGCTTGGGTGTCAGGGGATTAAACACTGAAGCTTTCTTT. Its protein is CASSLGVRGLNTEAFF.

The V and J genes are TRBV10-1 and TRBJ2-7; 7 bases are shared with TRBD2. Unmatched junction bases numbered 3, after V lost 5 bases and J lost 2 bases. Germline CDR1 and CDR2: WNHNN and SYGVQD (reference sequence). There are 13 residues in the CDR3. CDR3 DNA sequence: TGCGCCAGCAGTCCCGGACTAGCCTACGAGCAGTACTTC. This gives the protein CASSPGLAYEQYF.

The chain recombines TRBV6-2 or TRBV6-3 with TRBJ1-5; D may be TRBD1 (6 bases). The CDR3 contains 19 residues. Trimming took off 4 bases at V and 0 bases at J, with 22 bases between the two ends. Germline CDR1 MNHEY, CDR2 SVGEGT. The CDR3 DNA reads as TGTGCCAGCAGTTCCCTCCCAAACAGGGTGTTTTTTAGCAATCAGCCCCAGCATTTT. Protein: CASSSLPNRVFFSNQPQHF.

V gene TRBV4-2 combines with J gene TRBJ1-1, with TRBD1 matching over 7 bases. The V segment lost 5 bases and the J segment 7 bases; nucleotides outside the gene matches: 10. Germline values: CDR1 LGHNA, CDR2 YNFKEQ. CDR3 length equals 14 residues. This CDR3 reads CASSFRDSKNEAFF. The CDR3 nucleotides read TGTGCCAGCAGCTTCCGGGACAGTAAAAATGAAGCTTTCTTT.

The chain uses TRBV15 and TRBJ2-1, with 7 bases aligning to TRBD1. CDR1 is LNHNV, CDR2 YYDKDF, per germline (reference sequence). The CDR3 spans 15 residues. Trimming at V came to 2 bases and at J to 4 bases, leaving 5 bases not matched to a gene. The CDR3 is CATSRRDSGYNEQFF. In nucleotides, the CDR3 is TGTGCCACCAGCAGAAGGGACAGTGGATACAATGAGCAGTTCTTC.

The genes are TRBV11-2 and TRBJ1-1, with D possibly matching TRBD1 (6 bases). In germline, CDR1 is SGHAT, CDR2 FQNNGV. The ends were cut back, 0 bases at V and 4 bases at J, with 15 bases in the middle. The CDR3 totals 16 residues. CDR3: CASSLDLGAIATEAFF. The CDR3 DNA reads TGTGCCAGCAGCTTAGATCTGGGGGCTATCGCCACTGAAGCTTTCTTT.